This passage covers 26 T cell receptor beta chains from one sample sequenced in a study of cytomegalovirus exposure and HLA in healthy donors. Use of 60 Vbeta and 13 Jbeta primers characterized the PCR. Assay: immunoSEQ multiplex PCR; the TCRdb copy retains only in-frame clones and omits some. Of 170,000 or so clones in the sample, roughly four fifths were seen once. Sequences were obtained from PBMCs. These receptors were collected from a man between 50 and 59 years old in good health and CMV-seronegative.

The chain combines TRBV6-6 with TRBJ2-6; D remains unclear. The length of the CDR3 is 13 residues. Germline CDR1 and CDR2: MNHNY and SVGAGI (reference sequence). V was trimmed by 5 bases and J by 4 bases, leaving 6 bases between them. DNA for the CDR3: TGTGCCAGCAGTGGTGAGGGGGCCAACGTCCTGACTTTC. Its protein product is CASSGEGANVLTF.

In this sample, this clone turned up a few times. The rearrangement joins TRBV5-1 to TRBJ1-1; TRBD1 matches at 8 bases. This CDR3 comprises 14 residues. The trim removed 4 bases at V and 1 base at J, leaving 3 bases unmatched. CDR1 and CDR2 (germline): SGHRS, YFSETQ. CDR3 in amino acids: CASSQDRENTEAFF. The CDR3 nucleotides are TGCGCCAGCAGCCAGGACAGGGAGAACACTGAAGCTTTCTTT.

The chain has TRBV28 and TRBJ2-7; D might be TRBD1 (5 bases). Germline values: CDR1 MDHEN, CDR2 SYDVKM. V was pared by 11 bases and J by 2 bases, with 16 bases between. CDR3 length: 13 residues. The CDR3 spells CASARDATYEQYF. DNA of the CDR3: TGTGCCTCGGCCAGGGATGCAACCTACGAGCAGTACTTC.

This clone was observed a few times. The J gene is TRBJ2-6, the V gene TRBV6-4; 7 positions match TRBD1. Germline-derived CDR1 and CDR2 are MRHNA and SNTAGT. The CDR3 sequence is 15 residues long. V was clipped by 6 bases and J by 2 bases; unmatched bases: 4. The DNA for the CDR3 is TGTGCCAGCAGCCAAGACAGGGCTGGGGCCAACGTCCTGACTTTC. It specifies CASSQDRAGANVLTF.

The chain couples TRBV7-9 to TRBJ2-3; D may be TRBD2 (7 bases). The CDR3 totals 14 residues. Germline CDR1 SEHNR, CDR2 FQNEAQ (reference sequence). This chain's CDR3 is CSLGAAGSTDTQYF. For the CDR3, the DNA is TGTTCCTTGGGGGCAGCGGGGAGCACAGATACGCAGTATTTT.

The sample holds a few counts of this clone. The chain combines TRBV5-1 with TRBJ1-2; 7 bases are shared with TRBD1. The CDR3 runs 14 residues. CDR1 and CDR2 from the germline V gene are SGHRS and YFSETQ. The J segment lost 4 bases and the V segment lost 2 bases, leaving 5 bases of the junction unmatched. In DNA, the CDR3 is TGCGCCAGCAGCTTATGGACAGGCCCCTATGGCTACACCTTC. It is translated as CASSLWTGPYGYTF.

Here the CDR3 reads CASSVGGGSQTQYF. In DNA, the CDR3 is TGTGCCAGCAGCGTAGGAGGGGGTTCGCAGACCCAGTACTTC. The gene calls are TRBV9 and TRBJ2-5; possible D gene TRBD1, 6 bases. Per germline, CDR1 SGDLS and CDR2 YYNGEE. The CDR3 covers 14 residues. V lost 0 bases and J 6 bases, leaving 12 bases between the germline ends.

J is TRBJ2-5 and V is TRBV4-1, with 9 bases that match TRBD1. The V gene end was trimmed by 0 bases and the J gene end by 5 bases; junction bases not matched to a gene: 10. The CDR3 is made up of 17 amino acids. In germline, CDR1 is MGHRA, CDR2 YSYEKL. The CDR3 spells CASSQDGGTGRRETQYF. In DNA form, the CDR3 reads TGCGCCAGCAGCCAAGATGGGGGGACAGGGAGGAGGGAGACCCAGTACTTC.

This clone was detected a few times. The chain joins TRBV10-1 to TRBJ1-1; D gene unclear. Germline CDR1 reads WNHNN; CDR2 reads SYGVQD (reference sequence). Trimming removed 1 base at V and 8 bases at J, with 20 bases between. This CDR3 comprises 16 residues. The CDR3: CASSEFSAGQAPEAFF. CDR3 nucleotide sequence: TGCGCCAGCAGTGAGTTCTCGGCGGGCCAAGCGCCGGAAGCTTTCTTT.

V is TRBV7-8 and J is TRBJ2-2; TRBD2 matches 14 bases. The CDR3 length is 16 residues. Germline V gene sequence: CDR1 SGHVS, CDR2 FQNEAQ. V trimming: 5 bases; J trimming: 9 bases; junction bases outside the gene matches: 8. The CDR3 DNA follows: TGTGCCAGCAGCCCCACCCGACTAGCGGGAGGGCGGGAGCTGTTTTTT. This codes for CASSPTRLAGGRELFF.

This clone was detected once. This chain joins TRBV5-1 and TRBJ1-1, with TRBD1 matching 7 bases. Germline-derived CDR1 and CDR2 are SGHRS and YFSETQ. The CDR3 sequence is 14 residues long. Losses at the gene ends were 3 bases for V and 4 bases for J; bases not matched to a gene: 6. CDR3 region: CASSSTGNPTEAFF. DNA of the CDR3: TGCGCCAGCAGCTCGACAGGGAACCCCACTGAAGCTTTCTTT.

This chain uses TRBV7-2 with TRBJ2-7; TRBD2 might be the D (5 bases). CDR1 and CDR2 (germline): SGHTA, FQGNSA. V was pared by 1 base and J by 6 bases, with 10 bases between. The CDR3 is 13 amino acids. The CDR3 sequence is CASSLVRRVEQYF. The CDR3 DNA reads TGTGCCAGCAGCTTAGTGCGGCGGGTCGAGCAGTACTTC.

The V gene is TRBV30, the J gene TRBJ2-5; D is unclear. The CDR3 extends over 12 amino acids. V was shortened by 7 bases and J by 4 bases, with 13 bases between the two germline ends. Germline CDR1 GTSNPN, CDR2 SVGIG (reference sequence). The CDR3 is CAFSPWAETQYF. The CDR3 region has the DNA TGTGCCTTCTCTCCATGGGCAGAGACCCAGTACTTC.

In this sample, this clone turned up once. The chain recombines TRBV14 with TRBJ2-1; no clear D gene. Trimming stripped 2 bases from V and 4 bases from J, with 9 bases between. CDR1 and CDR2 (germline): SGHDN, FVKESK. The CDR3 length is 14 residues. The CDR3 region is CASSQPPRYNEQFF. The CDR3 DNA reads TGTGCCAGCAGCCAACCCCCTAGGTACAATGAGCAGTTCTTC.

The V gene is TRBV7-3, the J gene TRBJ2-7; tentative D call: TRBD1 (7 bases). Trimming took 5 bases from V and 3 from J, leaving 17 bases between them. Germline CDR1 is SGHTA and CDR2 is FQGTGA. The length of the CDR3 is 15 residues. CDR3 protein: CASSPSGGGNYEQYF. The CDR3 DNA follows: TGTGCCAGCAGCCCCTCCGGAGGGGGCAACTACGAGCAGTACTTC.

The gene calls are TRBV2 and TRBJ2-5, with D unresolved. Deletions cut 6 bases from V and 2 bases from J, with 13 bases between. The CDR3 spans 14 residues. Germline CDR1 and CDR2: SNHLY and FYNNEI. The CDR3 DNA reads TGTGCCAGCAGCAAGACACCGTTACAAGAGACCCAGTACTTC. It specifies CASSKTPLQETQYF.

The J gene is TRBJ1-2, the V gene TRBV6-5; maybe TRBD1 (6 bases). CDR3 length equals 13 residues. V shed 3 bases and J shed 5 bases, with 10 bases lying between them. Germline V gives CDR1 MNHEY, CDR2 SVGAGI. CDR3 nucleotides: TGTGCCAGCAGTTATCAGGGGACGTATGGCTACACCTTC. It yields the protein CASSYQGTYGYTF.

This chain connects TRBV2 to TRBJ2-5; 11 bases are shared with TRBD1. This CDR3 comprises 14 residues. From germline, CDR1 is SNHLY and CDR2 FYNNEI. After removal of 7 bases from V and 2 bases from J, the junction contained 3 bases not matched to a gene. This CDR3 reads CASTRDRGQETQYF. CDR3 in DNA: TGTGCCAGCACTCGGGACAGGGGGCAAGAGACCCAGTACTTC. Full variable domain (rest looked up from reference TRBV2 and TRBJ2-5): EPEVTQTPSHQVTQMGQEVILRCVPISNHLYFYWYRQILGQKVEFLVSFYNNEISEKSEIFDDQFSVERPDGSNFTLKIRSTKLEDSAMYFCASTRDRGQETQYFGPGTRLLVL.

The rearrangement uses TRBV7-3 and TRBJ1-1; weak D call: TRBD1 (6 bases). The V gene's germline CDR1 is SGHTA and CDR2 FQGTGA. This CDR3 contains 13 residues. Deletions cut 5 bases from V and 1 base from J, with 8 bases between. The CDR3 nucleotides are TGTGCCAGCAGCACCAGGGGGAACACTGAAGCTTTCTTT. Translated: CASSTRGNTEAFF.

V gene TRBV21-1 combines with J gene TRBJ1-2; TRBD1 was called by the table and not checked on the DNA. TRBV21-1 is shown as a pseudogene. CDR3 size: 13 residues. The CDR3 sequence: CASKRQGNYGYTF. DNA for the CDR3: TGTGCCAGCAAAAGACAGGGGAACTATGGCTACACCTTC.

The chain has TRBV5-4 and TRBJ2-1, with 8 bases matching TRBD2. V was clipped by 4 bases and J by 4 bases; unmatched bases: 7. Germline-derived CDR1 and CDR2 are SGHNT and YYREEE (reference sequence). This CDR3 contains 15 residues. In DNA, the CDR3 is TGTGCCAGCAGCGCGCTAGCGGGCCGGTACAATGAGCAGTTCTTC. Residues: CASSALAGRYNEQFF.

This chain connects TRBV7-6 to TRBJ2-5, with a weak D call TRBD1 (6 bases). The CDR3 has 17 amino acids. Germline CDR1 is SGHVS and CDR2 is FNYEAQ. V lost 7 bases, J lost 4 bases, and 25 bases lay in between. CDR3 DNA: TGTGCCAGCAAGCAGCTTGGGGGCAGGGCCGGCGGAGAGACCCAGTACTTC. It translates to CASKQLGGRAGGETQYF.

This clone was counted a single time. The CDR3 reads CASRTGSNQPQHF. CDR3 in DNA: TGTGCCAGCAGGACAGGGTCTAATCAGCCCCAGCATTTT. This chain connects TRBV28 to TRBJ1-5; 7 nucleotides agree with TRBD1. The V gene end was trimmed by 6 bases and the J gene end by 4 bases; junction bases not matched to a gene: 3. Germline assignment: CDR1 MDHEN and CDR2 SYDVKM. This CDR3 has 13 amino acids.

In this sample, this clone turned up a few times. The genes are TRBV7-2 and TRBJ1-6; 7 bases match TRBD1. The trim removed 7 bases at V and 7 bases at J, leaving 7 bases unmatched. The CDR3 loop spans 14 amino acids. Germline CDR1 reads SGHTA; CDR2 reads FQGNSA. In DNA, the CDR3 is TGTGCCAGCACCACGACAGGGAAAAATTCACCCCTCCACTTT. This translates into CASTTTGKNSPLHF.

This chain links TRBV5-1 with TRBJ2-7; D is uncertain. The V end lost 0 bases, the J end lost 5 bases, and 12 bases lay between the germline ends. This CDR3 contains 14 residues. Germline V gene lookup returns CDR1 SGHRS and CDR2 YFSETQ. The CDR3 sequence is CASSLGRPSDEQYF. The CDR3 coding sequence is TGCGCCAGCAGCTTGGGCCGGCCAAGCGACGAGCAGTACTTC. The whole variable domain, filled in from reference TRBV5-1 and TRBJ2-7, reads KAGVTQTPRYLIKTRGQQVTLSCSPISGHRSVSWYQQTPGQGLQFLFEYFSETQRNKGNFPGRFSGRQFSNSRSEMNVSTLELGDSALYLCASSLGRPSDEQYFGPGTRLTVT.

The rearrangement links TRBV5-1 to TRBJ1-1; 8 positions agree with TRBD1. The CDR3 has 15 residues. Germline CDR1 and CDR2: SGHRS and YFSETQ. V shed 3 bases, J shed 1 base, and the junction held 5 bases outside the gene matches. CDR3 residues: CASSSTGAGNTEAFF. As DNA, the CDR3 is TGCGCCAGCAGCTCGACAGGGGCCGGGAACACTGAAGCTTTCTTT.